The 26 T cell receptor beta chains in this list originate from one sample, sequenced in a study of cytomegalovirus exposure and HLA in healthy donors. The primer mix had 60 Vbeta and 13 Jbeta primers. The method was immunoSEQ multiplex PCR; TCRdb's version includes in-frame clones alone and lacks a portion of them. The sample records about 140,000 clones, about four fifths being singletons. The material sequenced was PBMCs. These receptors came from a female donor in good health and CMV-seronegative.

The rearrangement links TRBV29-1 to TRBJ2-3; 12 bases match TRBD2. The CDR3 extends over 15 amino acids. Germline trimming cut 1 base from V and 3 bases from J; bases unmatched to any gene: 2. The germline V gene has CDR1 SQVTM and CDR2 ANQGSEA. The CDR3: CSVEVGTSGTDTQYF. The CDR3 DNA follows: TGCAGCGTTGAAGTGGGGACTAGCGGGACAGATACGCAGTATTTT.

The chain carries TRBV6-6 and TRBJ2-5, with TRBD2 matching 10 bases. The CDR3 loop spans 13 amino acids. Trimming took 7 bases from V and 5 from J; bases not matched to a gene: 4. Germline assignment: CDR1 MNHNY and CDR2 SVGAGI (reference sequence). The CDR3 region is CASTGLARETQYF. The CDR3 bases are TGTGCCAGCACGGGACTAGCGAGGGAGACCCAGTACTTC.

The V call is TRBV11-2, the J call TRBJ2-2; weak D call: TRBD2 (5 bases). In germline, CDR1 is SGHAT, CDR2 FQNNGV. The CDR3 runs to 14 residues. V was clipped by 5 bases and J by 4 bases, with 11 bases between them. The CDR3 DNA sequence: TGTGCCAGCAGCCCTAGGCGGGTCACCGGGGAGCTGTTTTTT. Its protein is CASSPRRVTGELFF.

This sequence joins TRBV5-1 and TRBJ2-7, with D possibly TRBD1 on 6 matching bases. Between the trimmed V and J ends, which lost 0 bases and 2 bases, there was a span of 12 bases. CDR3 size: 15 residues. The germline V gene has CDR1 SGHRS and CDR2 YFSETQ. The CDR3 loop is CASSLAGTHTYEQYF. The CDR3, as DNA: TGCGCCAGCAGCTTGGCAGGGACACATACCTACGAGCAGTACTTC.

The chain employs TRBV2 and TRBJ2-2; 8 nucleotides agree with TRBD1. Germline CDR1 is SNHLY and CDR2 is FYNNEI. This CDR3 is 15 amino acids long. Trimming removed 6 bases from V and 4 bases from J; junction bases left unmatched: 7. The CDR3, as DNA: TGTGCCAGCAGGACAGGGGCGTCGGTCACCGGGGAGCTGTTTTTT. Amino acids: CASRTGASVTGELFF.

DNA for the CDR3: TGCGCCAGCAGCTTGGGGACAGGGGGGGGCGAGCAGTACTTC. Residues: CASSLGTGGGEQYF. The chain combines TRBV5-1 with TRBJ2-7, with 10 nucleotides matching TRBD1. Germline V gene lookup returns CDR1 SGHRS and CDR2 YFSETQ. The J segment lost 6 bases and the V segment lost 0 bases, leaving 3 bases of the junction unmatched. CDR3 size: 14 residues.

This chain connects TRBV28 to TRBJ2-7; 9 nucleotides agree with TRBD1. Germline loops: CDR1 MDHEN, CDR2 SYDVKM. Trimming cost V 5 bases and J 2 bases; bases outside gene matches: 10. This CDR3 contains 16 residues. In nucleotides, the CDR3 is TGTGCCAGCAGTCTCACCGGGACAGGGAAGGCCTACGAGCAGTACTTC. Translating it yields CASSLTGTGKAYEQYF.

J is TRBJ1-1 and V is TRBV7-9; D possibly corresponds to TRBD1 (5 bases). This CDR3 is 13 amino acids long. Germline lookup yields CDR1 SEHNR and CDR2 FQNEAQ (reference sequence). The V end was cut by 3 bases, the J end by 1 base, with 6 bases between. The CDR3 DNA reads as TGTGCCAGCAGCTTCAGGGAGAACACTGAAGCTTTCTTT. It specifies CASSFRENTEAFF.

This chain links TRBV12-5 with TRBJ2-5; no definite D call. The CDR3 totals 12 residues. V lost 3 bases, J lost 5 bases, and 7 bases lay in between. CDR1 is LGHNT and CDR2 is FRNRAP in the germline V gene. CDR3 nucleotides: TGTGCTAGTGGTTTCCCCGGGGAGACCCAGTACTTC. Amino acid sequence: CASGFPGETQYF. Supplemented by reference TRBV12-5 and TRBJ2-5, the full variable domain reads DARVTQTPRHKVTEMGQEVTMRCQPILGHNTVFWYRQTMMQGLELLAYFRNRAPLDDSGMPKDRFSAEMPDATLATLKIQPSEPRDSAVYFCASGFPGETQYFGPGTRLLVL.

V and J are TRBV25-1 and TRBJ1-5, with D unresolved. The V end lost 1 base, the J end lost 11 bases, and 9 bases lay between the germline ends. Germline values: CDR1 MGHDK, CDR2 SYGVNS. The CDR3 totals 12 residues. In DNA form, the CDR3 reads TGTGCCAGCAGTGAATTTGAGAACGCCCAGCATTTT. It encodes CASSEFENAQHF.

Here the CDR3 reads CASSERDEGSSGANVLTF. CDR3 bases: TGTGCCAGCAGTGAACGGGATGAGGGAAGCTCTGGGGCCAACGTCCTGACTTTC. The rearrangement uses TRBV6-1 and TRBJ2-6; D might be TRBD2 (5 bases). The CDR3 runs to 18 residues. From germline, CDR1 is MNHNS and CDR2 SASEGT. The V and J ends lost 2 bases and 0 bases respectively, with 14 bases between them.

This chain links TRBV4-3 with TRBJ2-2; the D is unclear. CDR1 LGHNA and CDR2 YSLEER come from the germline V gene. The germline V and J ends were trimmed by 1 base and 0 bases, with 12 bases remaining between them. The CDR3 extends over 17 amino acids. CDR3 in amino acids: CASSQGAPPANTGELFF. Here the CDR3 DNA reads TGCGCCAGCAGCCAAGGGGCCCCTCCGGCGAACACCGGGGAGCTGTTTTTT.

This clone was recorded once. The rearrangement uses TRBV5-1 and TRBJ2-5, with 8 bases matching TRBD1. CDR1 is SGHRS and CDR2 is YFSETQ in the germline V gene. The CDR3 has 17 amino acids. J gave up 2 bases and V 5 bases, and 14 bases lay outside the gene matches. The CDR3: CASRVSGGVGTQETQYF. The DNA for the CDR3 is TGCGCCAGCAGAGTCTCAGGGGGCGTCGGGACACAAGAGACCCAGTACTTC.

This clone was detected a few times. The chain joins TRBV12-5 to TRBJ2-1; D uncertain. The CDR3 is 11 residues long. V was pared by 4 bases and J by 9 bases, with 7 bases between. From germline, CDR1 is LGHNT and CDR2 FRNRAP. The CDR3 DNA is TGTGCTAGTGGTTGGAGTCCTGAGCAGTTCTTC. It is translated as CASGWSPEQFF. Full variable domain (missing parts from reference TRBV12-5 and TRBJ2-1): DARVTQTPRHKVTEMGQEVTMRCQPILGHNTVFWYRQTMMQGLELLAYFRNRAPLDDSGMPKDRFSAEMPDATLATLKIQPSEPRDSAVYFCASGWSPEQFFGPGTRLTVL.

This clone was recorded many times. Other DNA sequences within the sample encode an identical CDR3. V and J are TRBV2 and TRBJ1-1; D not resolved. This CDR3 spans 13 amino acids. From germline, CDR1 is SNHLY and CDR2 FYNNEI. Trimming stripped 5 bases from V and 0 bases from J, with 7 bases between. The CDR3 loop reads CASSSGLNTEAFF. The CDR3 region has the DNA TGTGCCAGCAGTAGCGGCCTGAACACTGAAGCTTTCTTT.

The chain carries TRBV5-6 and TRBJ2-7; 7 nucleotides line up with TRBD1. This CDR3 region has 14 residues. Trimming took 3 bases from V and 3 from J; bases not matched to a gene: 6. CDR1 is SGHDT and CDR2 is YYEEEE in the germline V gene. The CDR3 here is CASSSPGQNYEQYF. The CDR3 nucleotides are TGTGCCAGCAGCTCTCCGGGACAGAACTACGAGCAGTACTTC.

In regard to this clone: This specimen includes other DNA sequences encoding the same CDR3. The chain couples TRBV29-1 to TRBJ2-7; 9 bases are a match to TRBD2. This CDR3 is 12 amino acids long. The germline V gene has CDR1 SQVTM and CDR2 ANQGSEA. V lost 5 bases to trimming and J lost 5 bases; unmatched junction nucleotides: 4. The CDR3 DNA reads as TGCAGCGTTCGACTAGCGGCCGACGAGCAGTACTTC. The encoded protein is CSVRLAADEQYF.

The J gene is TRBJ2-1, the V gene TRBV6-6, with 11 bases aligning to TRBD2. After removal of 1 base from V and 10 bases from J, the junction contained 6 bases not matched to a gene. This CDR3 region has 15 residues. Germline values: CDR1 MNHNY, CDR2 SVGAGI (reference sequence). The CDR3 is CASSYFDIAGGEQFF. CDR3 DNA: TGTGCCAGCAGTTACTTCGATATAGCGGGAGGGGAGCAGTTCTTC.

CDR3: CSANTDTQYF. The CDR3 DNA reads as TGCAGTGCCAACACGGATACGCAGTATTTT. The J gene is TRBJ2-3, the V gene TRBV20-1; D gene uncertain. V was trimmed by 6 bases and J by 6 bases, leaving 7 bases between them. Germline CDR1 reads DFQATT; CDR2 reads SNEGSKA (reference sequence). CDR3 length: 10 residues.

This clone turned up a few times. The rearrangement links TRBV11-3 to TRBJ2-1; possibly TRBD1 for D (6 bases). Germline CDR1 is SGHNT and CDR2 is YENEEA. The CDR3 spans 15 residues. Trimming removed 0 bases at V and 6 bases at J, with 12 bases between. The CDR3 loop reads CASSLDQMTGNEQFF. For the CDR3, the DNA is TGTGCCAGCAGCTTAGATCAAATGACAGGCAATGAGCAGTTCTTC.

J is TRBJ2-2 and V is TRBV10-1, with D perhaps matching TRBD1 (6 bases). This CDR3 spans 15 amino acids. Germline CDR1 and CDR2: WNHNN and SYGVQD (reference sequence). Trimming removed 6 bases at V and 3 bases at J, with 14 bases between. CDR3 sequence: CASSQGFGYTGELFF. The DNA of the CDR3 is TGCGCCAGCAGCCAGGGGTTCGGTTACACCGGGGAGCTGTTTTTT.

The chain employs TRBV7-9 and TRBJ2-5, with 8 bases fitting TRBD1. CDR1 and CDR2 (germline): SEHNR, FQNEAQ (reference sequence). This CDR3 has 12 residues. Unmatched junction bases numbered 0, after V lost 4 bases and J lost 5 bases. The CDR3 DNA reads TGTGCCAGCAGCTGGACAGGGGAGACCCAGTACTTC. It encodes CASSWTGETQYF.

This chain connects TRBV10-1 to TRBJ1-4, with a tentative D call TRBD1 (6 bases). The V gene lost 9 bases and the J gene lost 11 bases, with 10 bases spanning the gap. Germline CDR1 and CDR2: WNHNN and SYGVQD (reference sequence). This CDR3 is 10 amino acids long. The CDR3 protein is CASTGRKLFF. As DNA, the CDR3 is TGCGCCAGTACAGGGCGGAAACTGTTTTTT.

The V call is TRBV19, the J call TRBJ2-1; 11 bases agree with TRBD2. J lost 7 bases, V lost 4 bases, and 12 bases had no gene match. The CDR3 runs to 17 residues. Germline values: CDR1 LNHDA, CDR2 SQIVND (reference sequence). CDR3 residues: CASSSSSSGRAGNEQFF. As DNA, the CDR3 is TGTGCCAGTAGTAGCTCCAGTAGCGGGAGGGCCGGTAATGAGCAGTTCTTC.

The CDR3 nucleotides are TGTGCCAGCATATCTAGCGGTGAAGAGACCCAGTACTTC. Translating gives CASISSGEETQYF. V usage is TRBV6-5 and J usage is TRBJ2-5, with TRBD2 identical over 7 bases. The V segment lost 7 bases and the J segment 3 bases; nucleotides outside the gene matches: 5. Germline values: CDR1 MNHEY, CDR2 SVGAGI. The CDR3 is 13 residues long.

The chain employs TRBV21-1 and TRBJ2-7; the table's D gene call, TRBD1, was not cross checked with the DNA. TRBV21-1 is termed a pseudogene. This CDR3 has 13 amino acids. CDR3 in amino acids: CASSSGVSYEQYF. The CDR3 DNA is TGTGCCAGCAGCTCAGGGGTCTCCTACGAGCAGTACTTC.